These 30 T cell receptor beta chains originate from one sample sequenced in a study of human T cells and chemical hapten exposure. TCRdb itself ran the RACE reads through MiXCR, one entry per CDR3 protein. Of approximately 71,000 distinct CDR3 sequences listed, 7.5% to 10% are singletons. The time point is: patch test 1, 2 weeks after DPC sensitization. Documented treatment: therapeutic diphenylcyclopropenone sensitization with weekly scalp DPC. Sequencing used whole blood, obtained in connection with sensitization to the hapten diphenylcyclopropenone (DPC). Receptors were obtained from a woman in her thirties or forties with alopecia areata. Some clones in this sample may be carry-over from other donors' samples.

This clonotype appeared many times. This sequence joins TRBV6-2 or TRBV6-3 and TRBJ2-7; the D gene is possibly TRBD1 (5 bases). Germline loops: CDR1 MNHEY, CDR2 SVGEGT. Trimming took 6 bases from V and 7 from J, leaving 16 bases between them. The CDR3 is made up of 13 amino acids. The CDR3, as DNA: TGTGCCAGCAGCCCGACCCCCAGGGTGGAGCAGTACTTC. Its translation: CASSPTPRVEQYF.

J is TRBJ1-1 and V is TRBV5-1, with 7 bases fitting TRBD1. There are 14 residues in the CDR3. Germline-derived CDR1 and CDR2 are SGHRS and YFSETQ. J gave up 1 base and V 3 bases, and 3 bases lay outside the gene matches. CDR3 in DNA: TGCGCCAGCAGCTCGAGACAGGGGAACACTGAAGCTTTCTTT. Its translation is CASSSRQGNTEAFF.

This clonotype has only a few counts. The rearrangement joins TRBV19 to TRBJ2-6, with D perhaps matching TRBD1 (6 bases). V gave up 3 bases and J gave up 4 bases, with 16 bases separating them. The CDR3 runs 17 residues. Germline values: CDR1 LNHDA, CDR2 SQIVND (reference sequence). Here the CDR3 reads CASSMTGGTWGANVLTF. CDR3 coding DNA: TGTGCCAGTAGTATGACAGGCGGTACTTGGGGGGCCAACGTCCTGACTTTC. Variable domain in full (rest from reference TRBV19 and TRBJ2-6): DGGITQSPKYLFRKEGQNVTLSCEQNLNHDAMYWYRQDPGQGLRLIYYSQIVNDFQKGDIAEGYSVSREKKESFPLTVTSAQKNPTAFYLCASSMTGGTWGANVLTFGAGSRLTVL.

The genes are TRBV5-1 and TRBJ2-3; 9 nucleotides align to TRBD1. V was clipped by 3 bases and J by 4 bases; unmatched bases: 6. The germline gives CDR1 SGHRS, CDR2 YFSETQ. The length of the CDR3 is 15 residues. The CDR3, as DNA: TGCGCCAGCAGCTGGGGACAGGGAAGCGCAGATACGCAGTATTTT. Translation: CASSWGQGSADTQYF.

This clonotype has at least ten counts. The rearrangement uses TRBV7-2 and TRBJ1-4, with 10 bases matching TRBD1. The CDR3 extends over 17 amino acids. V dropped 4 bases and J dropped 4; count of bases not matched to a gene: 9. The germline gives CDR1 SGHTA, CDR2 FQGNSA. The CDR3, as DNA: TGTGCCAGCAGCTCCTCTATGGGGGACAGGGGTAATGAAAAACTGTTTTTT. Amino acids: CASSSSMGDRGNEKLFF.

The V gene is TRBV5-1, the J gene TRBJ2-1; D call uncertain. The V end was cut by 5 bases, the J end by 0 bases, with 12 bases between. The V gene's germline CDR1 is SGHRS and CDR2 YFSETQ. The CDR3 length is 15 residues. CDR3: CASSSQASSYNEQFF. The CDR3 DNA reads TGCGCCAGCAGTTCCCAAGCCAGCTCCTACAATGAGCAGTTCTTC.

The sample holds many counts of this clonotype. The chain uses TRBV12-3 or TRBV12-4 and TRBJ2-7; TRBD1 is a possible D gene (6 bases). The CDR3 loop spans 13 amino acids. V dropped 1 base and J dropped 3 bases, with 7 bases sitting between them. CDR3 in amino acids: CASSLGGGYEQYF. For the CDR3, the DNA is TGTGCCAGCAGTTTAGGAGGGGGCTACGAGCAGTACTTC.

The chain couples TRBV10-1 to TRBJ1-2, with D perhaps TRBD1 (5 bases). Germline V gene data show CDR1 as WNHNN and CDR2 as SYGVQD (reference sequence). The CDR3 sequence is 13 residues long. The germline V and J ends were trimmed by 6 bases and 5 bases, with 13 bases remaining between them. The CDR3 protein is CASSGADPYGYTF. The CDR3 DNA reads as TGCGCCAGCAGCGGGGCCGATCCTTATGGCTACACCTTC.

This clonotype was observed a few times. The chain employs TRBV5-1 and TRBJ2-3; D unresolved. This CDR3 has 14 amino acids. The germline V and J ends were trimmed by 4 bases and 0 bases, with 9 bases remaining between them. The germline gives CDR1 SGHRS, CDR2 YFSETQ. The CDR3 protein is CASSVQTSTDTQYF. As DNA, the CDR3 is TGCGCCAGCAGCGTTCAGACTAGCACAGATACGCAGTATTTT.

This clonotype was seen at least ten times. The CDR3 protein is CASSVWTGGNEQFF. DNA for the CDR3: TGTGCCAGCAGCGTTTGGACAGGGGGCAATGAGCAGTTCTTC. V usage is TRBV9 and J usage is TRBJ2-1; 10 bases match TRBD1. The CDR3 has 14 amino acids. With 2 bases clipped from V and 6 bases from J, the junction kept 2 bases outside the gene matches. Per germline, CDR1 SGDLS and CDR2 YYNGEE. Full variable domain (remainder filled in from reference TRBV9 and TRBJ2-1): DSGVTQTPKHLITATGQRVTLRCSPRSGDLSVYWYQQSLDQGLQFLIQYYNGEERAKGNILERFSAQQFPDLHSELNLSSLELGDSALYFCASSVWTGGNEQFFGPGTRLTVL.

This clonotype was seen ten or more times. V is TRBV4-3 and J is TRBJ2-7; D remains ambiguous. The CDR3 covers 14 residues. Germline values: CDR1 LGHNA, CDR2 YSLEER. V lost 3 bases to trimming and J lost 3 bases, with 12 bases between them. The CDR3 DNA is TGCGCCAGCAGCCAGATGACGGAGAACTACGAGCAGTACTTC. Translating it yields CASSQMTENYEQYF.

This clonotype has at least ten counts. The chain recombines TRBV3-1 with TRBJ2-1; D ambiguous. Germline V gives CDR1 LGHDT, CDR2 YNNKEL (reference sequence). The CDR3 consists of 16 residues. With 1 base removed from V and 5 bases from J, the gap between germline ends came to 15 bases. The CDR3 DNA reads TGTGCCAGCAGCCAAGGCCTCGCGTACGTCAACAATGAGCAGTTCTTC. It codes for CASSQGLAYVNNEQFF.

This clonotype was picked up a small number of times. The rearrangement joins TRBV4-3 to TRBJ2-1; 12 bases agree with TRBD2. Per germline, CDR1 LGHNA and CDR2 YSLEER. V gave up 3 bases and J gave up 8 bases; unmatched junction bases: 8. This CDR3 contains 16 residues. For the CDR3, the DNA is TGCGCCAGCAGCCACGCGCTAGCGGGGGGGCGTTATGAGCAGTTCTTC. Translated, it gives CASSHALAGGRYEQFF.

This clonotype was seen many times. The chain combines TRBV2 with TRBJ2-5, with D maybe TRBD2 (5 bases). Trimming stripped 8 bases from V and 5 bases from J, with 18 bases between. CDR3 size: 14 residues. Germline assignment: CDR1 SNHLY and CDR2 FYNNEI. CDR3 nucleotide sequence: TGTGCCAGCCGCAGCCAACTAGTTTTCGAGACCCAGTACTTC. This sequence encodes CASRSQLVFETQYF.

This clonotype was seen repeatedly, ten times or more. CDR3 region: CASSGGSNRGETQYF. CDR3 bases: TGTGCCAGCAGCGGTGGATCCAACAGGGGTGAGACCCAGTACTTC. This chain links TRBV7-8 with TRBJ2-5; TRBD1 matches at 7 bases. Germline CDR1 reads SGHVS; CDR2 reads FQNEAQ. Losses at the gene ends were 5 bases for V and 5 bases for J; bases not matched to a gene: 11. The CDR3 totals 15 residues. Complete variable domain (other parts from reference TRBV7-8 and TRBJ2-5): GAGVSQSPRYKVAKRGQDVALRCDPISGHVSLFWYQQALGQGPEFLTYFQNEAQLDKSGLPSDRFFAERPEGSVSTLKIQRTQQEDSAVYLCASSGGSNRGETQYFGPGTRLLVL.

The V call is TRBV4-2, the J call TRBJ2-3; D remains ambiguous. This CDR3 has 12 amino acids. Germline V CDR1 and CDR2: LGHNA, YNFKEQ. V lost 7 bases to trimming and J lost 3 bases, with 8 bases between them. The CDR3 loop is CASMCPTDTQYF. The CDR3 coding sequence is TGTGCCAGCATGTGTCCAACAGATACGCAGTATTTT.

This chain links TRBV6-4 with TRBJ2-1, with 8 bases identical to TRBD2. The CDR3 runs to 16 residues. Germline loops: CDR1 MRHNA, CDR2 SNTAGT. V shed 6 bases, J shed 4 bases, and the junction held 11 bases outside the gene matches. CDR3 coding DNA: TGTGCCAGCAGGGCGACACTAGCGGCCCTTTACAATGAGCAGTTCTTC. As protein: CASRATLAALYNEQFF.

This clonotype was seen a few times. The rearrangement links TRBV9 to TRBJ1-2, with 10 bases fitting TRBD1. Trimming cost V 0 bases and J 6 bases; bases outside gene matches: 5. The CDR3 extends over 15 amino acids. From germline, CDR1 is SGDLS and CDR2 YYNGEE. The CDR3 bases are TGTGCCAGCAGCGTAGCTGGACAGGGGGGTCATGGCTACACCTTC. Translating gives CASSVAGQGGHGYTF.

This clonotype was observed many times. This sequence joins TRBV28 and TRBJ2-5; TRBD2 aligns across 8 bases. The CDR3 is 15 residues long. V was clipped by 6 bases and J by 4 bases; unmatched bases: 10. Germline loops: CDR1 MDHEN, CDR2 SYDVKM. The CDR3 reads CASSRPGAGVETQYF. In DNA, the CDR3 is TGTGCCAGCAGCCGACCAGGAGCGGGGGTAGAGACCCAGTACTTC.

The chain recombines TRBV20-1 with TRBJ2-3, with D maybe TRBD1 (6 bases). The CDR3 is 15 residues long. Trimming removed 6 bases from V and 5 bases from J, with 21 bases in between. The germline gives CDR1 DFQATT, CDR2 SNEGSKA (reference sequence). The CDR3: CSASPGQERRDTQYF. DNA of the CDR3: TGCAGTGCATCGCCGGGACAAGAAAGGAGAGATACGCAGTATTTT.

This clonotype was seen more than once but under ten times. V usage is TRBV20-1 and J usage is TRBJ2-7, with 7 positions matching TRBD2. V was clipped by 3 bases and J by 3 bases; unmatched bases: 5. The germline gives CDR1 DFQATT, CDR2 SNEGSKA (reference sequence). The CDR3 has 13 residues. The CDR3 DNA reads as TGCAGTGCTAGCTTGGGCGGGAGCTACGAGCAGTACTTC. It codes for CSASLGGSYEQYF.

This clonotype occurred many times. The V call is TRBV28, the J call TRBJ2-7; D might be TRBD1 or TRBD2, each matching 5 bases. CDR3 length: 14 amino acids. Germline CDR1 is MDHEN and CDR2 is SYDVKM. Trimming took 3 bases from V and 5 from J, leaving 14 bases between them. The CDR3 coding sequence is TGTGCCAGCAGTTTGGCCGGGGCCCGCCACGAGCAGTACTTC. Residues: CASSLAGARHEQYF. Filled out from reference TRBV28 and TRBJ2-7, the complete variable domain reads DVKVTQSSRYLVKRTGEKVFLECVQDMDHENMFWYRQDPGLGLRLIYFSYDVKMKEKGDIPEGYSVSREKKERFSLILESASTNQTSMYLCASSLAGARHEQYFGPGTRLTVT.

The rearrangement uses TRBV20-1 and TRBJ2-7, with 11 nucleotides matching TRBD1. Germline values: CDR1 DFQATT, CDR2 SNEGSKA (reference sequence). With V trimmed by 6 bases and J by 7 bases, 8 bases remained unmatched. The CDR3 consists of 13 residues. CDR3 amino acids: CSAGGQGVLEQYF. Written as DNA, the CDR3 is TGCAGTGCCGGGGGACAGGGGGTTTTGGAGCAGTACTTC.

This clonotype was counted once. The chain links TRBV2 to TRBJ2-7; weak D call: TRBD1 (8 bases). The CDR3 is made up of 14 amino acids. Trimming took 5 bases from V and 2 from J, leaving 13 bases between them. Germline V lookup: CDR1 SNHLY, CDR2 FYNNEI. CDR3 sequence: CASSYRGGTYEQYF. For the CDR3, the DNA is TGTGCCAGCAGTTACAGGGGGGGAACCTACGAGCAGTACTTC. Based on the CDR3 plus reference TRBV2 and TRBJ2-7, the full variable domain is EPEVTQTPSHQVTQMGQEVILRCVPISNHLYFYWYRQILGQKVEFLVSFYNNEISEKSEIFDDQFSVERPDGSNFTLKIRSTKLEDSAMYFCASSYRGGTYEQYFGPGTRLTVT.

This clonotype has a count of ten or more. The chain is built from TRBV29-1 and TRBJ1-1; a possible D gene is TRBD1 (5 bases). Germline V gene sequence: CDR1 SQVTM, CDR2 ANQGSEA. The V gene lost 2 bases and the J gene lost 2 bases, with 9 bases spanning the gap. CDR3 length: 13 amino acids. The CDR3 DNA is TGCAGCGTTGAAAGAGACAGCAACACTGAAGCTTTCTTT. Amino acid sequence: CSVERDSNTEAFF.

This clonotype was counted ten times or more. This chain links TRBV11-2 with TRBJ1-1, with D possibly TRBD1 on 6 matching bases. Trimming removed 0 bases from V and 8 bases from J, with 16 bases in between. Germline CDR1 and CDR2: SGHAT and FQNNGV. This CDR3 spans 15 amino acids. The DNA of the CDR3 is TGTGCCAGCAGCTTAGACGATGCCGGGGGCAGGGAAGCTTTCTTT. Residues: CASSLDDAGGREAFF. The full variable domain, its missing parts supplied by reference TRBV11-2 and TRBJ1-1, is EAGVAQSPRYKIIEKRQSVAFWCNPISGHATLYWYQQILGQGPKLLIQFQNNGVVDDSQLPKDRFSAERLKGVDSTLKIQPAKLEDSAVYLCASSLDDAGGREAFFGQGTRLTVV.

The chain has TRBV9 and TRBJ2-3; D is perhaps TRBD2 (5 bases). This CDR3 region has 14 residues. Trimming took 4 bases from V and 6 from J, leaving 15 bases between them. Germline CDR1 and CDR2: SGDLS and YYNGEE. As DNA, the CDR3 is TGTGCCAGCAGCCCCCGGCCCCGGAGGGATACGCAGTATTTT. As protein: CASSPRPRRDTQYF.

This clonotype has just a few counts. This chain joins TRBV28 and TRBJ1-1, with a possible D match to TRBD1 (5 bases). This CDR3 spans 13 amino acids. CDR1 is MDHEN, CDR2 SYDVKM, per germline. V was trimmed by 3 bases and J by 5 bases, leaving 10 bases between them. The CDR3 DNA reads as TGTGCCAGCAGTTTTTCTTCAGGGACTGAAGCTTTCTTT. Translated: CASSFSSGTEAFF. Variable domain in full (rest from reference TRBV28 and TRBJ1-1): DVKVTQSSRYLVKRTGEKVFLECVQDMDHENMFWYRQDPGLGLRLIYFSYDVKMKEKGDIPEGYSVSREKKERFSLILESASTNQTSMYLCASSFSSGTEAFFGQGTRLTVV.

This clonotype has a handful of counts. The chain is built from TRBV11-2 and TRBJ2-3, with D tentatively TRBD2 (6 bases). V was trimmed by 2 bases and J by 9 bases, leaving 9 bases between them. The CDR3 is 12 amino acids. CDR1 is SGHAT and CDR2 is FQNNGV in the germline V gene. CDR3 amino acids: CASSLYAGTQYF. The CDR3 nucleotides are TGTGCCAGCAGCTTATACGCGGGGACGCAGTATTTT.

V gene TRBV5-8 combines with J gene TRBJ2-5, with D unresolved. V gave up 1 base and J gave up 4 bases, with 11 bases separating them. The CDR3 has 14 amino acids. CDR1 SGHTS and CDR2 YDEGEE come from the germline V gene. CDR3 amino acids: CASSLPPTPETQYF. The CDR3 DNA follows: TGTGCCAGCAGCTTGCCCCCCACCCCAGAGACCCAGTACTTC.